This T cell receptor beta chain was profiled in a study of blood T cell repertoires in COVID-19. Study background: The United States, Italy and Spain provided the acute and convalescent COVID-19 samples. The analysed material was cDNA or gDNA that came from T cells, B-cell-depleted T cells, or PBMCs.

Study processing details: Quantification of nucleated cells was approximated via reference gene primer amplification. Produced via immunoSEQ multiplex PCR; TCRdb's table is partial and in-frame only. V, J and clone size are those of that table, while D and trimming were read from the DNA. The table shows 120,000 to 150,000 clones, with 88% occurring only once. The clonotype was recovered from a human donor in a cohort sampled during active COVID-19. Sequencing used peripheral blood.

This chain's CDR3 is CASTRNRGNEKLFF. The CDR3 coding sequence is TGTGCCAGCACGCGAAACAGGGGAAATGAAAAACTGTTTTTT. J is TRBJ1-4 and V is TRBV6-5, with TRBD1 matching 7 bases. The CDR3 contains 14 residues. Trimming cost V 7 bases and J 5 bases; bases outside gene matches: 7. Germline-derived CDR1 and CDR2 are MNHEY and SVGAGI.